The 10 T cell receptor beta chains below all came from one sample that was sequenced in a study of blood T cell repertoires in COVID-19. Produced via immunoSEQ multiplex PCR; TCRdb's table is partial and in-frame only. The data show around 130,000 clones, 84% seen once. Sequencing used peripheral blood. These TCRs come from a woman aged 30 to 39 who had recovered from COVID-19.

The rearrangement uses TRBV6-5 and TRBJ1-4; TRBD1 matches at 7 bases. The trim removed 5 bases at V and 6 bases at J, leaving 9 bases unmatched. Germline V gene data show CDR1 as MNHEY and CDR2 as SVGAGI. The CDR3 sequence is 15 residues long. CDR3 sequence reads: CASSPAQGWDEKLFF. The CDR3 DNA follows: TGTGCCAGCAGTCCGGCACAGGGGTGGGATGAAAAACTGTTTTTT.

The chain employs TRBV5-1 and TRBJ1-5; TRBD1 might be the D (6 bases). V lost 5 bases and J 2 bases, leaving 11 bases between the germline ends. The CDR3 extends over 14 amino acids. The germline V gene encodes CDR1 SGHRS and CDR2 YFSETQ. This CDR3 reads CASSRGGGNQPQHF. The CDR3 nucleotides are TGCGCCAGCAGTCGAGGGGGTGGCAATCAGCCCCAGCATTTT.

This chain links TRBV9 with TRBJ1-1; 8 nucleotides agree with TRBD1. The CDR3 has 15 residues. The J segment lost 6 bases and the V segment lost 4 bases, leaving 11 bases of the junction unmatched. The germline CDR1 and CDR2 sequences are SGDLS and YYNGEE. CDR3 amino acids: CASSFGTGALAEAFF. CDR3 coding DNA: TGTGCCAGCAGCTTTGGGACAGGAGCGCTGGCTGAAGCTTTCTTT.

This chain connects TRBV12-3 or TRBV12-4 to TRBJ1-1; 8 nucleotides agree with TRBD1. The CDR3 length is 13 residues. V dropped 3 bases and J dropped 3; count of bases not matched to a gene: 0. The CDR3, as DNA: TGTGCCAGCAGTTTGACAGGGGACACTGAAGCTTTCTTT. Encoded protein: CASSLTGDTEAFF.

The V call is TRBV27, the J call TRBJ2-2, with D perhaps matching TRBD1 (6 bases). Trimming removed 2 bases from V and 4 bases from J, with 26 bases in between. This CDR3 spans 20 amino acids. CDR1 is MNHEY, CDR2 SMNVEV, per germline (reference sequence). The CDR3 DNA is TGTGCCAGCAGTTTAAAGGGGGTCGACCCTACAGGGCGTTTCACCGGGGAGCTGTTTTTT. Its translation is CASSLKGVDPTGRFTGELFF.

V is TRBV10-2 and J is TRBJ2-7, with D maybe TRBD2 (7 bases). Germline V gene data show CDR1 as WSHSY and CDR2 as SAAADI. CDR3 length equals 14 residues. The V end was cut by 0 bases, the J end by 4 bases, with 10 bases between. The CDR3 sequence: CASSESRGAYEQYF. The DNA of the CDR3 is TGCGCCAGCAGTGAGTCTCGGGGGGCGTACGAGCAGTACTTC.

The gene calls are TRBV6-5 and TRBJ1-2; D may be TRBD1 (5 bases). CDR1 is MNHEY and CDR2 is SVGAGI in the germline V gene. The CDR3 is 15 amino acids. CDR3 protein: CATGGERFSNYGYTF. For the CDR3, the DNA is TGTGCTACCGGGGGGGAAAGGTTCTCTAACTATGGCTACACCTTC.

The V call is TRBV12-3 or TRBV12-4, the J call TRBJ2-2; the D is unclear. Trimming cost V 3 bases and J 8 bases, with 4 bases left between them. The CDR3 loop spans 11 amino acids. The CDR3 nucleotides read TGTGCCAGCAGTTTCAGTGGGGAGCTGTTTTTT. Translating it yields CASSFSGELFF.

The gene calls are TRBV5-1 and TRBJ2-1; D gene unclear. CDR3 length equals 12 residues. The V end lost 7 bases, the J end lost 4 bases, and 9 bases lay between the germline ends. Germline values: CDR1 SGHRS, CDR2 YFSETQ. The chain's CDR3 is CASQRSYNEQFF. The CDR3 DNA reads TGCGCCAGCCAGCGCAGTTACAATGAGCAGTTCTTC.

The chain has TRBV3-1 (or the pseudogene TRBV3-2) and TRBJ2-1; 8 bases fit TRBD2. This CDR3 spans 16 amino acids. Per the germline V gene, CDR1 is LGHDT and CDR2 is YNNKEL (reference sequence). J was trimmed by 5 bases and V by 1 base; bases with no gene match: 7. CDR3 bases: TGTGCCAGCAGCCAAGGAAGCGGGGGACTAAACAATGAGCAGTTCTTC. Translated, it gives CASSQGSGGLNNEQFF.